This entry is about one T cell receptor (beta chain). Original analysis: Amplification of reference gene primers was used by the study to estimate nucleated cell counts. The table came from immunoSEQ multiplex PCR; TCRdb's copy has only in-frame clones and leaves some out. V, J and clone size reflect that table, while D and trimming were determined from the DNA. The sample yields about 74,000 clones, 90% seen once. The data derive from a study of blood T cell repertoires in COVID-19. This receptor was taken from a woman between 45 and 65 years old in a cohort sampled during active COVID-19. Sequencing was performed on peripheral blood.

The CDR3 coding sequence is TGTGCCTGGAACCGGGGGTCGAACACTGAAGCTTTCTTT. It translates to CAWNRGSNTEAFF. The rearrangement uses TRBV30 and TRBJ1-1, with D perhaps matching TRBD1 (5 bases). V was pared by 4 bases and J by 1 base, with 10 bases between. In germline, CDR1 is GTSNPN, CDR2 SVGIG (reference sequence). The CDR3 runs to 13 residues.